This T cell receptor beta chain was sequenced in a study of blood T cell repertoires in COVID-19. The CDR3 is 15 residues long. Germline CDR1 is SGDLS and CDR2 is YYNGEE. V was pared by 4 bases and J by 5 bases, with 11 bases of the junction left unmatched. Produced via immunoSEQ multiplex PCR; TCRdb's table is partial and in-frame only. The sample yields about 110,000 clones, approximately 81% seen once. This chain connects TRBV9 to TRBJ1-1; 7 bases line up with TRBD1. Sequencing input: peripheral blood. The origin of this receptor is a human donor in a cohort sampled during active COVID-19. CDR3 coding DNA: TGTGCCAGCAGCTTACCGTCAGGGGGAAGAACTGAAGCTTTCTTT. Translation gives CASSLPSGGRTEAFF.